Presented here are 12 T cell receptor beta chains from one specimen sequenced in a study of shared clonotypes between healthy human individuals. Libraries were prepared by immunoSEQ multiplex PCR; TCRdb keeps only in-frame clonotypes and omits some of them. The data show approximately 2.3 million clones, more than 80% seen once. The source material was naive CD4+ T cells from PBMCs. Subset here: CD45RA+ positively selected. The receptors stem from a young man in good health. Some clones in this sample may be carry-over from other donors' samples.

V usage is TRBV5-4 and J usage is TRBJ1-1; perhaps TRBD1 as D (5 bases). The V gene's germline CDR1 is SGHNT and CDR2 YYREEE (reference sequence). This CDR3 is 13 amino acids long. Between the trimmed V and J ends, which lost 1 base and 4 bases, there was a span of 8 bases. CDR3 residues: CASSLLGGTEAFF. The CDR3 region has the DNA TGTGCCAGCAGCTTGCTGGGGGGCACTGAAGCTTTCTTT.

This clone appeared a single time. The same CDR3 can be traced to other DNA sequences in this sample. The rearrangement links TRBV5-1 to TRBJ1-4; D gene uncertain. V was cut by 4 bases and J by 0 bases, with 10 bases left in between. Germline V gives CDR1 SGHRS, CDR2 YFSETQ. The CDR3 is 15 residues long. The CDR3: CASSPDLATNEKLFF. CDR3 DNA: TGCGCCAGCAGCCCCGACCTAGCAACTAATGAAAAACTGTTTTTT.

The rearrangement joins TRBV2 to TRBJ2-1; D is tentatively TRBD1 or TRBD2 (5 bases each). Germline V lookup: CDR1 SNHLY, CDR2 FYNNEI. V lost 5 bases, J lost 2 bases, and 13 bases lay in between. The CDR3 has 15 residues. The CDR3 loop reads CASSPNQGAYNEQFF. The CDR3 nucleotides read TGTGCCAGCAGTCCTAACCAGGGAGCCTACAATGAGCAGTTCTTC.

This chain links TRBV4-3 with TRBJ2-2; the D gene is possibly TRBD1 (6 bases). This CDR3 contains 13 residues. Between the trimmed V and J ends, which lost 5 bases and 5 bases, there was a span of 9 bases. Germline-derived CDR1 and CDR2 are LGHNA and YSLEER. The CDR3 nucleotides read TGCGCCAGCAGCTGGACAGCTACCGGGGAGCTGTTTTTT. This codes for CASSWTATGELFF.

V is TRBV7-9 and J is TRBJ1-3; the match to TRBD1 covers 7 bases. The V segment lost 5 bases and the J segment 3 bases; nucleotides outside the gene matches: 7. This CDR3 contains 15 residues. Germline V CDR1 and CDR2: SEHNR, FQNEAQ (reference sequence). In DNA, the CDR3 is TGTGCCAGCAGCCGAGGACAGGTCCTTGGAAACACCATATATTTT. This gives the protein CASSRGQVLGNTIYF.

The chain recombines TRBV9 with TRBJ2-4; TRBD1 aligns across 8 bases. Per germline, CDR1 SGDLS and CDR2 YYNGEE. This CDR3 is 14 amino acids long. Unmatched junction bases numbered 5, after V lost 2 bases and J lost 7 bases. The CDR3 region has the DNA TGTGCCAGCAGCGTGACAGGGGTAGATAACATTCAGTACTTC. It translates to CASSVTGVDNIQYF.

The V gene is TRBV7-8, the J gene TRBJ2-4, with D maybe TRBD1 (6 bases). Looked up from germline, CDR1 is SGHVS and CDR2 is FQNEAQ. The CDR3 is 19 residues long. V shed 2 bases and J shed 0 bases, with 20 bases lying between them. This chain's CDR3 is CASSLRPGTRALAKNIQYF. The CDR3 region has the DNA TGTGCCAGCAGCTTAAGGCCCGGGACACGGGCTCTAGCCAAAAACATTCAGTACTTC. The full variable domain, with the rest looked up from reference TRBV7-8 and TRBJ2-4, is GAGVSQSPRYKVAKRGQDVALRCDPISGHVSLFWYQQALGQGPEFLTYFQNEAQLDKSGLPSDRFFAERPEGSVSTLKIQRTQQEDSAVYLCASSLRPGTRALAKNIQYFGAGTRLSVL.

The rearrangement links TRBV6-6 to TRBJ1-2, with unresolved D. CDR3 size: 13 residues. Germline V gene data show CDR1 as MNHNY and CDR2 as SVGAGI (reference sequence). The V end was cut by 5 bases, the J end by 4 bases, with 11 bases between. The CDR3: CASSPKSLYGYTF. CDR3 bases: TGTGCCAGCAGTCCGAAGAGTCTCTATGGCTACACCTTC.

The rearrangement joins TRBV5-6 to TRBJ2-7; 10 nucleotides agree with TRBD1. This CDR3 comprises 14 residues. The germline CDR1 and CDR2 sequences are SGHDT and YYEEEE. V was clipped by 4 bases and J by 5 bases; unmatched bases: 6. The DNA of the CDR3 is TGTGCCAGCAGCCGGACAGGGGGTGGGCACGAGCAGTACTTC. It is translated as CASSRTGGGHEQYF.

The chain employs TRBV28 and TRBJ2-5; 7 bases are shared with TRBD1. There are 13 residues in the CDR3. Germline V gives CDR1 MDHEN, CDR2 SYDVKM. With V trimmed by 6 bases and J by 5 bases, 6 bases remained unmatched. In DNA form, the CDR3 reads TGTGCCAGCAGCCGACAGGGCAGGGAGACCCAGTACTTC. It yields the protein CASSRQGRETQYF.

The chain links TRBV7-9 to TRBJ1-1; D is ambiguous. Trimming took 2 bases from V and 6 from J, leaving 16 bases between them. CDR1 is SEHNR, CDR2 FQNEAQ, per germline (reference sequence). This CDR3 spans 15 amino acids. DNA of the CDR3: TGTGCCAGCAGCTTACAGTTTGAACAAGGCGCTGAAGCTTTCTTT. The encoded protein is CASSLQFEQGAEAFF.

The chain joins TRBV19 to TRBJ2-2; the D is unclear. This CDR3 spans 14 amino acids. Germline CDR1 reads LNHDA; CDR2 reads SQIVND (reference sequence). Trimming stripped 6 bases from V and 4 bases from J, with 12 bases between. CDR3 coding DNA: TGTGCCAGTAGGCAAACTTTCGTCACCGGGGAGCTGTTTTTT. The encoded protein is CASRQTFVTGELFF.